This TCR beta chain came from a study of technical replicates of blood from a handful of donors. Repertoires were generated with immunoSEQ multiplex PCR, while TCRdb's copy carries only in-frame clones and drops some. The sample records approximately 85,000 clones, approximately 95% being singletons. Germline V gene sequence: CDR1 MDHEN, CDR2 SYDVKM. The ends were cut back, 4 bases at V and 5 bases at J, with 8 bases in the middle. This CDR3 spans 13 amino acids. The chain couples TRBV28 to TRBJ1-4; D unclear. The specimen was T cells isolated from PBMCs. The TCR was taken from a human donor in good health. CDR3 sequence reads: CASSYNINEKLFF. The CDR3 DNA reads as TGTGCCAGCAGTTATAACATCAATGAAAAACTGTTTTTT.